The T cell receptor (beta chain) under discussion was sequenced for a study of blood T cell repertoires in COVID-19. For the study at large: T cells, B-cell-depleted T cells, or PBMCs supplied cDNA or gDNA.

The table came from immunoSEQ multiplex PCR; TCRdb's copy has only in-frame clones and leaves some out. The table includes 200,000 to 300,000 clones, about nine tenths detected once. Germline CDR1 reads LNHNV; CDR2 reads YYDKDF (reference sequence). This CDR3 is 15 amino acids long. Trimming pared 5 bases from V and 5 bases from J, leaving 18 bases between. This sequence originates from a middle-aged man who had recovered from COVID-19. The rearrangement links TRBV15 to TRBJ1-1; perhaps TRBD1 as D (5 bases). Source material: peripheral blood. The CDR3 DNA reads as TGTGCCACCAGCGATCCGGTGGGCAGGGCGACTGAAGCTTTCTTT. This gives the protein CATSDPVGRATEAFF.